A selection of T cell receptor beta chains follows, all from one sample in a study of early T cells in non-severe SARS-CoV-2 infection. TCRdb redid the calling of the 5' RACE reads with MiXCR, one entry per CDR3 protein. The sample has about 50,000 distinct CDR3 sequences; under 7.5% are singletons. This specimen consisted of whole blood, obtained at baseline. Receptors were obtained from an adult who was a healthcare worker with PCR-confirmed SARS-CoV-2 infection or an uninfected control (not recorded which). Both conserved end residues are part of each CDR3. Each record gives: J gene, V gene, D gene, clone size, CDR3 DNA, CDR3 protein. A D gene is named only where the DNA matches it firmly. Clone size is given for some rows only: seen once, a few or many times, or a class if the clone is expanded.

j_gene: TRBJ1-1; v_gene: TRBV18; d_gene: -; abundance: -; CDR3nt: TGTGCCAGCTCAGGGTCGGGGACTAACACTGAAGCTTTCTTT; CDR3aa: CASSGSGTNTEAFF
j_gene: TRBJ1-1; v_gene: TRBV7-2; d_gene: TRBD1; abundance: many; CDR3nt: TGTGCCAGCAGCCTTACGGGGACAGTCGAAGCTTTCTTT; CDR3aa: CASSLTGTVEAFF
j_gene: TRBJ1-6; v_gene: TRBV7-9; d_gene: -; abundance: many; CDR3nt: TGTGCCAGCAGCACCTCGACACCTCCCAATTCACCCCTCCACTTT; CDR3aa: CASSTSTPPNSPLHF
j_gene: TRBJ2-3; v_gene: TRBV20-1; d_gene: -; abundance: few; CDR3nt: TGCAGTGCTAACGGGCCCTTAGACACAGATACGCAGTATTTT; CDR3aa: CSANGPLDTDTQYF
j_gene: TRBJ2-2; v_gene: TRBV7-9; d_gene: TRBD2; abundance: many; CDR3nt: TGTGCCAGCAGCCCAAGACTAGCGGGGGAAACCGGGGAGCTGTTTTTT; CDR3aa: CASSPRLAGETGELFF
j_gene: TRBJ2-1; v_gene: TRBV20-1; d_gene: TRBD2; abundance: -; CDR3nt: TGCAGTGCTAGAGACCCGGGACTAGCGGGGGGGATTAGCTCCTACAATGAGCAGTTCTTC; CDR3aa: CSARDPGLAGGISSYNEQFF
j_gene: TRBJ1-1; v_gene: TRBV7-2; d_gene: TRBD1; abundance: -; CDR3nt: TGTGCCAGCAGCTTTCAGGGGGCGAACACTGAAGCTTTCTTT; CDR3aa: CASSFQGANTEAFF
j_gene: TRBJ1-6; v_gene: TRBV4-1; d_gene: -; abundance: few; CDR3nt: TGCGCCAGCAGCCAAAGGCAGGATAATTCACCCCTCCACTTT; CDR3aa: CASSQRQDNSPLHF
j_gene: TRBJ1-2; v_gene: TRBV9; d_gene: -; abundance: many; CDR3nt: TGTGCCAGCAGCGTAGGGCACGGGGATGGCTACACCTTC; CDR3aa: CASSVGHGDGYTF
j_gene: TRBJ2-7; v_gene: TRBV12-3/TRBV12-4; d_gene: TRBD1; abundance: -; CDR3nt: TGTGCCAGCAGTTCGCCGGGACAGATACCCTACGAGCAGTACTTC; CDR3aa: CASSSPGQIPYEQYF
j_gene: TRBJ1-5; v_gene: TRBV19; d_gene: -; abundance: few; CDR3nt: TGTGCCAGTAGTATAGCAGAGTTCCGCAATCAGCCCCAGCATTTT; CDR3aa: CASSIAEFRNQPQHF
j_gene: TRBJ2-1; v_gene: TRBV6-6; d_gene: TRBD2; abundance: medium-sized; CDR3nt: TGTGCCAGCGCTCCCGGACTAGCGGGAAATGAGCAGTTCTTC; CDR3aa: CASAPGLAGNEQFF
j_gene: TRBJ1-1; v_gene: TRBV29-1; d_gene: TRBD1; abundance: many; CDR3nt: TGCAGCGCTGGACAGGGGGGATCTGAAGCTTTCTTT; CDR3aa: CSAGQGGSEAFF
j_gene: TRBJ1-1; v_gene: TRBV30; d_gene: -; abundance: many; CDR3nt: TGTGCCTGGAGTGTACGGGCCGGGGCCGGGGGTGAAGCTTTCTTT; CDR3aa: CAWSVRAGAGGEAFF
j_gene: TRBJ1-5; v_gene: TRBV6-2/TRBV6-3; d_gene: -; abundance: many; CDR3nt: TGTGCCAGCAGTTACGACAGGAGTAATCAGCCCCAGCATTTT; CDR3aa: CASSYDRSNQPQHF
j_gene: TRBJ1-3; v_gene: TRBV30; d_gene: -; abundance: many; CDR3nt: TGTGCCTGGAGTACAACCGGCGTAAACACCATATATTTT; CDR3aa: CAWSTTGVNTIYF
j_gene: TRBJ2-1; v_gene: TRBV15; d_gene: -; abundance: -; CDR3nt: TGTGCCACCAGCAGAGATCCCTCTTACTACAATGAGCAGTTCTTC; CDR3aa: CATSRDPSYYNEQFF
j_gene: TRBJ1-5; v_gene: TRBV7-6; d_gene: -; abundance: many; CDR3nt: TGTGCCAGCAGCTCCCTAGACGGTAATCAGCCCCAGCATTTT; CDR3aa: CASSSLDGNQPQHF
j_gene: TRBJ2-1; v_gene: TRBV20-1; d_gene: TRBD1; abundance: many; CDR3nt: TGCAGTGCTCTACCCAACAGGGGGGAGGTCAGTGAGCAGTTCTTC; CDR3aa: CSALPNRGEVSEQFF
j_gene: TRBJ1-2; v_gene: TRBV14; d_gene: -; abundance: many; CDR3nt: TGTGCCAGCAGCCAAGTCCAGGGTCACGGCTACACCTTC; CDR3aa: CASSQVQGHGYTF
j_gene: TRBJ1-2; v_gene: TRBV6-6; d_gene: TRBD1; abundance: many; CDR3nt: TGTGCCAGCAGTCCCACCCGGACAGGCGCCCTGAATGGCTACACCTTC; CDR3aa: CASSPTRTGALNGYTF
j_gene: TRBJ2-1; v_gene: TRBV12-3/TRBV12-4; d_gene: TRBD1; abundance: many; CDR3nt: TGTGCCAGCAGTAGACAGGGGCGCAACAATGAGCAGTTCTTC; CDR3aa: CASSRQGRNNEQFF
j_gene: TRBJ2-3; v_gene: TRBV28; d_gene: -; abundance: many; CDR3nt: TGTGCCAGCAGCGGTAGGAGGGGCGTGGCGGATACGCAGTATTTT; CDR3aa: CASSGRRGVADTQYF
j_gene: TRBJ1-2; v_gene: TRBV7-2; d_gene: -; abundance: many; CDR3nt: TGTGCCAGCAGCACGGGACGGACGAACTATGGCTACACCTTC; CDR3aa: CASSTGRTNYGYTF
j_gene: TRBJ2-1; v_gene: TRBV4-3; d_gene: TRBD2; abundance: many; CDR3nt: TGCGCCAGTTCCCCGCGGGGGGTTAATGAGCAGTTCTTC; CDR3aa: CASSPRGVNEQFF
j_gene: TRBJ1-5; v_gene: TRBV28; d_gene: -; abundance: many; CDR3nt: TGTGCCAGCCGAGGGAGGGGGGGAACAAGCAATCAGCCCCAGCATTTT; CDR3aa: CASRGRGGTSNQPQHF
j_gene: TRBJ1-6; v_gene: TRBV6-5; d_gene: -; abundance: few; CDR3nt: TGTGCCAGCAGCCCAGAGGGGGGATCACCCCTCCACTTT; CDR3aa: CASSPEGGSPLHF